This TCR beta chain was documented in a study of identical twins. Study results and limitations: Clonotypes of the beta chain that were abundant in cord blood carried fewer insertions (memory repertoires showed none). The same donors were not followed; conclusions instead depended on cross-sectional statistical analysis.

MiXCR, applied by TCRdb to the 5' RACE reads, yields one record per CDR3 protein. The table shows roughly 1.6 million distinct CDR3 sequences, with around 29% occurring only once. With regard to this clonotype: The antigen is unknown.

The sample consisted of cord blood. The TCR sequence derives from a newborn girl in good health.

The CDR3 protein is CSSGTVNTEAFF. In nucleotides, the CDR3 is TGCAGCTCCGGGACAGTGAACACTGAAGCTTTCTTT. The chain is built from TRBV29-1 and TRBJ1-1; TRBD1 matches at 7 bases. Germline CDR1 reads SQVTM; CDR2 reads ANQGSEA. Losses at the gene ends were 8 bases for V and 0 bases for J; bases not matched to a gene: 3. The CDR3 is 12 amino acids.